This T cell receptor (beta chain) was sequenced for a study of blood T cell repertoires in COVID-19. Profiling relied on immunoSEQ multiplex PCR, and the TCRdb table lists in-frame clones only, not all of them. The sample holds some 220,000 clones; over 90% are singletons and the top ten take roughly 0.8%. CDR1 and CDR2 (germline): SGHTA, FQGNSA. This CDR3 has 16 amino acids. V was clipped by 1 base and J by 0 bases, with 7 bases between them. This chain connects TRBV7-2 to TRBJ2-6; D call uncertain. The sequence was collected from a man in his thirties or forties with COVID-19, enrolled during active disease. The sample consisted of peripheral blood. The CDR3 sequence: CASSLVIRSGANVLTF. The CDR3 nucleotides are TGTGCCAGCAGCTTAGTTATCCGCTCTGGGGCCAACGTCCTGACTTTC.